The clone carrying this T cell receptor (beta chain) was observed many times. The source of the sample is a study of early T cells in non-severe SARS-CoV-2 infection. As for the study in general: Unsorted whole-blood RNA was sequenced in bulk, leaving chains unpaired.

Germline CDR1 MNHNS, CDR2 SASEGT. The CDR3 is 19 amino acids. Trimming left V 4 bases short and J 2 bases short, with 24 bases between. Using its own MiXCR run on the 5' RACE reads, TCRdb lists one record per CDR3 protein. This table has 40,000 or so distinct CDR3 sequences, around 5.7% appearing once. The clonotype comes from an adult who was a healthcare worker with PCR-confirmed SARS-CoV-2 infection or an uninfected control (not recorded which). V and J are TRBV6-1 and TRBJ1-5; TRBD1 might be the D (5 bases). The material sequenced was whole blood. This CDR3 is CASSAPSTASRIRNQPQHF. The CDR3 region has the DNA TGTGCCAGCAGTGCCCCTTCGACAGCGTCCCGAATTCGCAATCAGCCCCAGCATTTT.